The text below deals with one T cell receptor (beta chain). Germline V CDR1 and CDR2: SNHLY, FYNNEI. This CDR3 has 15 residues. Trimming cost V 6 bases and J 1 base, with 13 bases left between them. These data are taken from a study of blood T cell repertoires in COVID-19. The repertoire was sequenced with immunoSEQ multiplex PCR; TCRdb's copy has only in-frame clones and lacks some. The profile shows about 200,000 clones, approximately 87% of them singletons. This sequence joins TRBV2 and TRBJ1-5; D call uncertain. Sequences were obtained from peripheral blood. The sequence derives from a person aged 70 to 85 with COVID-19, enrolled during active disease. In DNA form, the CDR3 reads TGTGCCAGCAGGGACGGGGTAACGAGCAATCAGCCCCAGCATTTT. It encodes CASRDGVTSNQPQHF.